Each of the 2 T cell receptor beta chains below was sequenced from the same sample in a study of OX40 agonist ivuxolimab in advanced cancers. Sequencing was performed with immunoSEQ multiplex PCR; in TCRdb, only in-frame clones are kept and a portion is missing. Of 55,000 to 75,000 clones listed, roughly nine tenths are singletons. The specimen comprised CD4+ or CD8+ T cells sorted from blood, sampled in a trial of the OX40 agonist ivuxolimab. The receptors shown here come from an adult with an advanced solid tumor such as melanoma, head and neck, liver or kidney cancer.

The gene calls are TRBV28 and TRBJ1-1; 12 bases align to TRBD1. The junction had 14 bases not matched to a gene; V was cut back by 8 bases and J by 1 base. This CDR3 comprises 18 residues. The germline gives CDR1 MDHEN, CDR2 SYDVKM. The CDR3 DNA follows: TGTGCCAGCGATATTAGGGTGGGGGACAGGGGGCGGAACACTGAAGCTTTCTTT. Its translation: CASDIRVGDRGRNTEAFF.

V gene TRBV4-1 combines with J gene TRBJ2-2; no firm D call. V was clipped by 0 bases and J by 9 bases, with 11 bases between them. The CDR3 length is 14 residues. The V gene's germline CDR1 is MGHRA and CDR2 YSYEKL. The CDR3 nucleotides are TGCGCCAGCAGCCAAGATCGTGGGCTTCGGGAGCTGTTTTTT. It yields the protein CASSQDRGLRELFF.